The subject of this entry is one TCR beta chain. What it binds is not known. This sample was included in a study of T-cell memory formation after mild COVID-19. On the study more broadly: In these data, TCR clusters were largely donor specific.

Points from the study as a whole: Chiefly within CM and EM were the contracting CD4+ clones; CD8+ ones were within EMRA.

The CDR3 covers 15 residues. The ends lost 6 bases at V and 7 bases at J; junction bases unmatched: 10. From 5'RACE with constant-segment primers came TCR alpha and TCR beta cDNA libraries that carried sample barcodes and UMIs. A single record per CDR3 protein comes from TCRdb applying MiXCR to the 5' RACE reads. The sample has about 270,000 distinct CDR3 sequences; 16% are singletons. The specimen sequenced was PBMCs or a T cell subset sorted from them (not recorded which). This receptor was identified in a man between 18 and 29 years old who had mild COVID-19 (a few samples of this study predate the infection). Cell type and time point are not known. This rearrangement joins TRBV12-3 or TRBV12-4 to TRBJ2-5, with TRBD2 matching over 11 bases. The CDR3 sequence: CASRNSGGVVVTQYF. CDR3 in DNA: TGTGCCAGCAGAAATAGCGGGGGGGTCGTCGTGACCCAGTACTTC.